This T cell receptor beta chain comes out of a study of spatial heterogeneity in lung cancer. Overall study results and limits: Tumor mutation counts were tracked by expanded intratumoral alpha and beta TCR counts.

In its sample, this clonotype is medium-sized. Its antigen is not known. TCRdb itself ran the 5' RACE reads through MiXCR, one entry per CDR3 protein. In the table there are some 1,900 distinct CDR3 sequences, less than 1.1% of which are singletons. Time point specified: sample taken at primary tumor resection. The sequence was obtained from a male donor with early-stage non-small cell lung cancer. The specimen was lung tumor tissue, collected at surgery.

The CDR3 nucleotides read TGTGCCAGCAGGCCTAGCGGGATAGGCTACGAGCAGTACTTC. It specifies CASRPSGIGYEQYF. J is TRBJ2-7 and V is TRBV5-4; TRBD2 aligns across 9 bases. Trimming cost V 5 bases and J 3 bases; bases outside gene matches: 6. CDR3 size: 14 residues. Germline-derived CDR1 and CDR2 are SGHNT and YYREEE (reference sequence).